This T cell receptor (beta chain) was observed in a study of blood T cell repertoires in COVID-19. Study information: The origin of the acute and convalescent COVID-19 samples was the United States, Italy and Spain.

Measured with immunoSEQ multiplex PCR; TCRdb has only the in-frame clones, and not every one. Of roughly 240,000 clones listed, roughly 86% were seen once; the top ten hold just over 3%. Deletions cut 6 bases from V and 4 bases from J, with 15 bases between. From germline, CDR1 is SQVTM and CDR2 ANQGSEA. CDR3 size: 13 residues. Material for sequencing was peripheral blood. The chain uses TRBV29-1 and TRBJ2-5; D perhaps matches TRBD1 (6 bases). This receptor was identified in a woman in her twenties or thirties who had recovered from COVID-19. CDR3 nucleotides: TGCAGCGTCGTACAGGGTCTCCTAGAGACCCAGTACTTC. This translates into CSVVQGLLETQYF.